This T cell receptor (beta chain) was observed in a study of blood T cell repertoires in COVID-19. Sequencing used immunoSEQ multiplex PCR; TCRdb keeps in-frame clones, though not all of them. The data contain approximately 300,000 clones, nearly 90% of them singletons. The CDR3 is 17 amino acids. Trimming pared 5 bases from V and 2 bases from J, leaving 21 bases between. Germline CDR1 is SGHTA and CDR2 is FQGTGA. The sequencing input was peripheral blood. The rearrangement uses TRBV7-3 and TRBJ1-2; D not resolved. The receptor's source is a woman in her thirties or forties with COVID-19, enrolled during active disease. The DNA of the CDR3 is TGTGCCAGCAGCATGACAAGGTTATACACTTCGAACTATGGCTACACCTTC. Protein: CASSMTRLYTSNYGYTF.